The 31 T cell receptor beta chains reported below all come from one sample, sequenced in a study of neurological immune-mediated disorders. TCRdb re-called the 5' RACE reads with MiXCR, one entry per CDR3 protein. Of 50,000 to 70,000 distinct CDR3 sequences in the sample, 2% to 3% were seen once. The source material was PBMCs. The receptor source for this set is a man aged 45-65 years with multiple sclerosis.

This clonotype was observed many times. The rearrangement joins TRBV20-1 to TRBJ1-2; no firm D call. The length of the CDR3 is 12 residues. The ends were cut back, 5 bases at V and 8 bases at J, with 15 bases in the middle. In germline, CDR1 is DFQATT, CDR2 SNEGSKA (reference sequence). CDR3 bases: TGCAGTGCTGCAGCAGGCCTTCGGGGCTACACCTTC. Translated, it gives CSAAAGLRGYTF.

This clonotype appeared a few times. This may be a read error: a much more frequent sequence differs by one nucleotide. V and J are TRBV4-3 and TRBJ2-7, with a possible D match to TRBD2 (6 bases). This CDR3 spans 15 amino acids. Germline CDR1 and CDR2: LGHNA and YSLEER. The CDR3 DNA reads as TGCGCCAACAGCCAAGATACGGGGGTGGGATACGAGCAGTACTTC. It encodes CANSQDTGVGYEQYF.

Many counts were recorded for this clonotype. The chain combines TRBV6-2 or TRBV6-3 with TRBJ2-6; D uncertain. Germline assignment: CDR1 MNHEY and CDR2 SVGEGT. V was trimmed by 6 bases and J by 0 bases, leaving 12 bases between them. This CDR3 comprises 16 residues. DNA of the CDR3: TGTGCCAGCAGGAAGGGCTGGAGCTCTGGGGCCAACGTCCTGACTTTC. It is translated as CASRKGWSSGANVLTF.

This clonotype was observed at least ten times. The chain joins TRBV5-5 to TRBJ2-3; D is perhaps TRBD2 (6 bases). Trimming removed 7 bases at V and 2 bases at J, with 14 bases between. The length of the CDR3 is 14 residues. Looked up from germline, CDR1 is SGHKS and CDR2 is YYEKEE (reference sequence). The CDR3 DNA sequence: TGTGCCAGCGGGACTGTGGGGTCCACAGATACGCAGTATTTT. Its protein product is CASGTVGSTDTQYF.

This clonotype was recorded many times. CDR3 amino acids: CASSLSGGGADTQYF. CDR3 DNA sequence: TGCGCCAGCAGCCTGAGCGGCGGGGGGGCCGATACGCAGTATTTT. The chain carries TRBV5-1 and TRBJ2-3, with 9 nucleotides matching TRBD2. V gave up 4 bases and J gave up 6 bases; unmatched junction bases: 9. The germline V gene encodes CDR1 SGHRS and CDR2 YFSETQ. This CDR3 is 15 amino acids long.

This clonotype was detected ten times or more. The chain combines TRBV2 with TRBJ2-5; D not certain. V was pared by 2 bases and J by 0 bases, with 7 bases between. The CDR3 extends over 14 amino acids. Germline V gene lookup returns CDR1 SNHLY and CDR2 FYNNEI. The CDR3 DNA is TGTGCCAGCAGTGAACGGCGAAACCAAGAGACCCAGTACTTC. Amino acids: CASSERRNQETQYF.

This clonotype was detected many times. The chain combines TRBV6-5 with TRBJ2-3; D is perhaps TRBD2 (5 bases). Germline assignment: CDR1 MNHEY and CDR2 SVGAGI. This CDR3 is 14 amino acids long. Trimming removed 4 bases from V and 0 bases from J, with 8 bases in between. The chain's CDR3 is CASSSGVSTDTQYF. The CDR3 nucleotides are TGTGCCAGCAGTTCCGGGGTTAGCACAGATACGCAGTATTTT.

The sample holds many counts of this clonotype. J is TRBJ1-5 and V is TRBV5-6, with D unresolved. Trimming took off 0 bases at V and 0 bases at J, with 4 bases between the two ends. The CDR3 extends over 14 amino acids. Germline V gene data show CDR1 as SGHDT and CDR2 as YYEEEE. In DNA, the CDR3 is TGTGCCAGCAGCTTGGCCGTTAGCAATCAGCCCCAGCATTTT. Translated: CASSLAVSNQPQHF. Full variable domain (remainder filled in from reference TRBV5-6 and TRBJ1-5): DAGVTQSPTHLIKTRGQQVTLRCSPKSGHDTVSWYQQALGQGPQFIFQYYEEEERQRGNFPDRFSGHQFPNYSSELNVNALLLGDSALYLCASSLAVSNQPQHFGDGTRLSIL.

This clonotype was seen repeatedly, ten times or more. CDR3 residues: CASSFQQGVDGNIQYF. The CDR3 nucleotides read TGCGCCAGCAGCTTTCAACAGGGAGTTGACGGAAACATTCAGTACTTC. The chain is built from TRBV5-1 and TRBJ2-4; D possibly corresponds to TRBD1 (6 bases). V lost 2 bases and J 6 bases, leaving 18 bases between the germline ends. This CDR3 comprises 16 residues. CDR1 SGHRS and CDR2 YFSETQ come from the germline V gene.

The table lists this clonotype with many counts. This chain connects TRBV19 to TRBJ1-1; D perhaps matches TRBD1 (5 bases). Per germline, CDR1 LNHDA and CDR2 SQIVND (reference sequence). This CDR3 comprises 12 residues. The DNA of the CDR3 is TGTGATAGGGGCGCCCAGAACACTGAAGCTTTCTTT. Translation: CDRGAQNTEAFF. Drawing the rest from reference TRBV19 and TRBJ1-1, the complete variable domain is DGGITQSPKYLFRKEGQNVTLSCEQNLNHDAMYWYRQDPGQGLRLIYYSQIVNDFQKGDIAEGYSVSREKKESFPLTVTSAQKNPTAFYLCDRGAQNTEAFFGQGTRLTVV.

At least ten counts were recorded for this clonotype. The chain has TRBV12-3 or TRBV12-4 and TRBJ1-5, with TRBD1 matching over 7 bases. J lost 2 bases, V lost 7 bases, and 2 bases had no gene match. This CDR3 has 13 residues. The CDR3 protein is CASNDRGNQPQHF. The CDR3 DNA is TGTGCCAGCAACGACAGGGGCAATCAGCCCCAGCATTTT.

Many counts were recorded for this clonotype. The rearrangement uses TRBV15 and TRBJ2-4; no clear D. The V gene lost 0 bases and the J gene lost 1 base, with 7 bases spanning the gap. From germline, CDR1 is LNHNV and CDR2 YYDKDF (reference sequence). The CDR3 length is 15 residues. CDR3 region: CATSRDANAKNIQYF. Written as DNA, the CDR3 is TGTGCCACCAGCAGAGATGCCAATGCCAAAAACATTCAGTACTTC.

There are many counts of this clonotype. The CDR3 reads CASSLGRTGGYGYTF. For the CDR3, the DNA is TGTGCCAGCAGTCTAGGGAGGACAGGGGGCTATGGCTACACCTTC. V usage is TRBV12-3 or TRBV12-4 and J usage is TRBJ1-2; 10 positions match TRBD1. The ends lost 5 bases at V and 4 bases at J; junction bases unmatched: 7. The CDR3 covers 15 residues.

This clonotype occurred many times. The rearrangement links TRBV12-3 or TRBV12-4 to TRBJ1-5; the D is unclear. Trimming left V 3 bases short and J 9 bases short, with 9 bases between. There are 12 residues in the CDR3. CDR3 amino acids: CASSFRPGPQHF. DNA of the CDR3: TGTGCCAGCAGTTTTCGGCCCGGGCCCCAGCATTTT.

This clonotype was seen ten or more times. V usage is TRBV5-1 and J usage is TRBJ1-1; possible D gene TRBD1, 5 bases. Germline CDR1 reads SGHRS; CDR2 reads YFSETQ. The CDR3 contains 15 residues. Between the trimmed V and J ends, which lost 4 bases and 2 bases, there was a span of 15 bases. CDR3 DNA: TGCGCCAGCAGCCCGTCGAGGGGCCCTAACACTGAAGCTTTCTTT. Protein sequence: CASSPSRGPNTEAFF. Full variable domain (outside the CDR3, taken from reference TRBV5-1 and TRBJ1-1): KAGVTQTPRYLIKTRGQQVTLSCSPISGHRSVSWYQQTPGQGLQFLFEYFSETQRNKGNFPGRFSGRQFSNSRSEMNVSTLELGDSALYLCASSPSRGPNTEAFFGQGTRLTVV.

This clonotype was observed at least ten times. The chain couples TRBV7-2 to TRBJ2-3; 8 bases align to TRBD2. This CDR3 contains 13 residues. J gave up 2 bases and V 7 bases, and 2 bases lay outside the gene matches. The germline CDR1 and CDR2 sequences are SGHTA and FQGNSA. CDR3 bases: TGTGCCAGCAACGGGGGGGCCACAGATACGCAGTATTTT. Translated, it gives CASNGGATDTQYF.

Ten or more counts support this clonotype. J is TRBJ1-6 and V is TRBV6-2 or TRBV6-3; D gene ambiguous. Trimming removed 5 bases at V and 6 bases at J, with 20 bases between. This CDR3 contains 17 residues. Germline CDR1 and CDR2: MNHEY and SVGEGT. The CDR3, as DNA: TGTGCCAGCAGTCTATCGACCGGGCGTCGGGGTAATTCACCCCTCCACTTT. This sequence encodes CASSLSTGRRGNSPLHF.

Many counts were recorded for this clonotype. The chain carries TRBV15 and TRBJ2-1; 8 bases fit TRBD2. The CDR3 has 15 residues. Germline V lookup: CDR1 LNHNV, CDR2 YYDKDF (reference sequence). J gave up 7 bases and V 5 bases, and 10 bases lay outside the gene matches. The CDR3 DNA sequence: TGTGCCACCAGCTCCCGGAGCGGGGGTGGGAATGAGCAGTTCTTC. Protein product: CATSSRSGGGNEQFF.

This clonotype occurred a few times. A junction end diverges from the germline sequence, so it may reflect a read error. The V call is TRBV7-2, the J call TRBJ1-1, with TRBD1 identical over 8 bases. From germline, CDR1 is SGHTA and CDR2 FQGNSA. The CDR3 spans 16 residues. The CDR3 DNA reads as TGTGCCAGCAGTTTAGGCCCGGACAGGGTGGTTACTGAAGCTTTCTTT. Protein: CASSLGPDRVVTEAFF.

To note about this clonotype: One base away lies a much larger clone, so this may be a sequencing read error. The CDR3 does not end in the conserved phenylalanine or tryptophan, so this is likely a read error. The V gene is TRBV20-1, the J gene TRBJ2-7, with 8 bases fitting TRBD2. Trimming removed 6 bases from V and 3 bases from J; junction bases left unmatched: 10. The CDR3 has 14 residues. CDR1 is DFQATT and CDR2 is SNEGSKA in the germline V gene (reference sequence). The CDR3 spells CSALRVGGGYEQYC. CDR3 nucleotide sequence: TGCAGTGCCCTTAGAGTCGGGGGGGGCTACGAGCAGTACTGC.

This clonotype was observed many times. The chain is built from TRBV5-6 and TRBJ2-7, with 13 positions matching TRBD2. This CDR3 has 18 residues. The V gene end was trimmed by 3 bases and the J gene end by 0 bases; junction bases not matched to a gene: 9. In germline, CDR1 is SGHDT, CDR2 YYEEEE. CDR3 nucleotides: TGTGCCAGCAGCTCGACGAGACTAGCGGGGGGCCGCTCCTACGAGCAGTACTTC. Amino acids: CASSSTRLAGGRSYEQYF. Full variable domain (missing parts from reference TRBV5-6 and TRBJ2-7): DAGVTQSPTHLIKTRGQQVTLRCSPKSGHDTVSWYQQALGQGPQFIFQYYEEEERQRGNFPDRFSGHQFPNYSSELNVNALLLGDSALYLCASSSTRLAGGRSYEQYFGPGTRLTVT.

The sample holds many counts of this clonotype. The gene calls are TRBV20-1 and TRBJ2-1; 11 nucleotides line up with TRBD2. There are 14 residues in the CDR3. V lost 8 bases to trimming and J lost 0 bases; unmatched junction nucleotides: 3. The germline CDR1 and CDR2 sequences are DFQATT and SNEGSKA (reference sequence). CDR3 region: CSPTSGVSYNEQFF. The DNA for the CDR3 is TGCAGTCCGACTAGCGGGGTCTCCTACAATGAGCAGTTCTTC.

This clonotype occurred many times. The J gene is TRBJ1-1, the V gene TRBV9; no clear D. The CDR3 contains 15 residues. V lost 0 bases, J lost 0 bases, and 9 bases lay in between. CDR1 is SGDLS and CDR2 is YYNGEE in the germline V gene. The CDR3 nucleotides are TGTGCCAGCAGCGTAGACGGATTCATGAACACTGAAGCTTTCTTT. Its translation is CASSVDGFMNTEAFF.

This clonotype showed up many times. The chain carries TRBV29-1 and TRBJ2-7; D tentatively reads TRBD1 or TRBD2 (6 bases each). The germline V gene encodes CDR1 SQVTM and CDR2 ANQGSEA. The V end was cut by 6 bases, the J end by 0 bases, with 15 bases between. The CDR3 contains 14 residues. The CDR3 spells CSVQGGGSSYEQYF. Written as DNA, the CDR3 is TGCAGCGTACAGGGAGGCGGCAGCTCCTACGAGCAGTACTTC.

This clonotype was counted many times. The V gene is TRBV12-3 or TRBV12-4, the J gene TRBJ2-5; perhaps TRBD2 as D (5 bases). V was clipped by 3 bases and J by 5 bases, with 10 bases between them. The CDR3 length is 13 residues. The CDR3 loop is CASSFEGTETQYF. The DNA of the CDR3 is TGTGCCAGCAGTTTTGAGGGAACGGAGACCCAGTACTTC.

This clonotype was recorded at least ten times. The genes are TRBV5-1 and TRBJ2-5; 12 bases fit TRBD1. This CDR3 comprises 15 residues. Trimming cost V 4 bases and J 5 bases; bases outside gene matches: 6. Germline V CDR1 and CDR2: SGHRS, YFSETQ. The CDR3 reads CASSPGTGGWETQYF. DNA for the CDR3: TGCGCCAGCAGCCCGGGGACAGGGGGCTGGGAGACCCAGTACTTC. The entire variable domain, with the rest obtained from reference TRBV5-1 and TRBJ2-5, is as follows: KAGVTQTPRYLIKTRGQQVTLSCSPISGHRSVSWYQQTPGQGLQFLFEYFSETQRNKGNFPGRFSGRQFSNSRSEMNVSTLELGDSALYLCASSPGTGGWETQYFGPGTRLLVL.

This clonotype has at least ten counts. The chain combines TRBV5-6 with TRBJ1-6; perhaps TRBD1 as D (6 bases). Germline V lookup: CDR1 SGHDT, CDR2 YYEEEE. Trimming cost V 8 bases and J 2 bases, with 8 bases left between them. This CDR3 has 13 amino acids. The CDR3 is CARQGTYNSPLHF. The CDR3 DNA reads TGTGCCAGACAGGGTACCTATAATTCACCCCTCCACTTT.

Ten or more counts support this clonotype. The V call is TRBV7-6, the J call TRBJ2-7; TRBD1 aligns across 8 bases. Germline CDR1 reads SGHVS; CDR2 reads FNYEAQ. The CDR3 spans 16 residues. With V trimmed by 0 bases and J by 3 bases, 7 bases remained unmatched. The CDR3 sequence: CASSLAAGQGLYEQYF. The CDR3 bases are TGTGCCAGCAGCTTAGCGGCAGGACAGGGACTCTACGAGCAGTACTTC.

This clonotype was detected many times. The chain combines TRBV27 with TRBJ1-5, with 7 positions matching TRBD1. J was trimmed by 4 bases and V by 3 bases; bases with no gene match: 3. Germline CDR1 MNHEY, CDR2 SMNVEV (reference sequence). CDR3 size: 14 residues. Here the CDR3 DNA reads TGTGCCAGCAGTTTGGGCAGGGGGAATCAGCCCCAGCATTTT. Amino acids: CASSLGRGNQPQHF.

This clonotype was picked up many times. The rearrangement joins TRBV20-1 to TRBJ2-4; D not certain. Germline lookup yields CDR1 DFQATT and CDR2 SNEGSKA (reference sequence). This CDR3 has 12 amino acids. Trimming removed 6 bases at V and 6 bases at J, with 12 bases between. CDR3 residues: CSARLQRNIQYF. CDR3 bases: TGCAGTGCCCGGCTCCAGAGAAACATTCAGTACTTC.

This clonotype was found many times. V and J are TRBV5-6 and TRBJ1-1; no definite D call. Germline lookup yields CDR1 SGHDT and CDR2 YYEEEE. Trimming took off 0 bases at V and 8 bases at J, with 14 bases between the two ends. The CDR3 is made up of 14 amino acids. The CDR3 spells CASSLDAGVHEAFF. CDR3 nucleotide sequence: TGTGCCAGCAGCTTGGATGCGGGAGTCCACGAAGCTTTCTTT.